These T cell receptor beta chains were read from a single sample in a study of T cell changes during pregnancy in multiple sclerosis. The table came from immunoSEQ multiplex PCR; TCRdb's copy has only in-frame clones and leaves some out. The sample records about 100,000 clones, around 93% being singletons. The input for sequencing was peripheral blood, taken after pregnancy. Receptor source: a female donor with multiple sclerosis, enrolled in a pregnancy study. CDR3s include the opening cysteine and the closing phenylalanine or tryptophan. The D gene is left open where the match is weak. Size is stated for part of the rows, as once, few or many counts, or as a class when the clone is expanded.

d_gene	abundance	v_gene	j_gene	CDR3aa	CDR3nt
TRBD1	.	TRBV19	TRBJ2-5	CASSSPTGAQETQYF	TGTGCCAGTAGTTCTCCGACAGGGGCCCAAGAGACCCAGTACTTC
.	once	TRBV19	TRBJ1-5	CASSIRDTNQPQHF	TGTGCCAGTAGTATCCGGGACACGAATCAGCCCCAGCATTTT
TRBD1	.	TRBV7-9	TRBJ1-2	CASSHQGVEGYTF	TGTGCCAGCAGCCACCAGGGGGTGGAAGGCTACACCTTC
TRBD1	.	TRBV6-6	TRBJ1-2	CASRKTGGHGYTF	TGTGCCAGCAGGAAGACAGGGGGCCATGGCTACACCTTC
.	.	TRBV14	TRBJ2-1	CASSQDWKRYSYNEQFF	TGTGCCAGCAGCCAAGATTGGAAGCGGTACTCCTACAATGAGCAGTTCTTC
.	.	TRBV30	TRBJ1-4	CAWSTNSGEYNEKLFF	TGTGCCTGGAGTACCAACTCGGGGGAATATAATGAAAAACTGTTTTTT
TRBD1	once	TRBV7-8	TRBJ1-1	CASSSRTGYQEDTEAFF	TGTGCCAGCAGCTCTAGGACAGGCTATCAGGAGGACACTGAAGCTTTCTTT
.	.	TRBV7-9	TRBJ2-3	CASSLASGTDTQYF	TGTGCCAGCAGCTTAGCCTCAGGAACAGATACGCAGTATTTT
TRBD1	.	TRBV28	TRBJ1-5	CASTSFDRVGQPQHF	TGTGCCAGCACTTCTTTCGACAGGGTCGGGCAGCCCCAGCATTTT
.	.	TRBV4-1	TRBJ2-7	CASSPQRGQRAVYEQYF	TGCGCCAGCAGCCCTCAAAGGGGACAGCGGGCCGTCTACGAGCAGTACTTC
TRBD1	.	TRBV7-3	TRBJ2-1	CASSPGQGYNEQFF	TGTGCCAGCAGCCCTGGACAGGGATATAATGAGCAGTTCTTC
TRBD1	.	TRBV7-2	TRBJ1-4	CASSSGQGRNEKLFF	TGTGCCAGCAGCTCGGGACAGGGTCGGAATGAAAAACTGTTTTTT
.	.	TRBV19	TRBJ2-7	CASSLREGAGSYEQYF	TGTGCCAGTAGTCTCCGGGAGGGGGCTGGGTCCTACGAGCAGTACTTC
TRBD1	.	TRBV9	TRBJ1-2	CASSTREQGAVGYTF	TGTGCCAGCAGCACCCGCGAGCAGGGGGCTGTTGGCTACACCTTC